What follows are 3 T cell receptor beta chains derived from one specimen sequenced in a study of identical twins. TCRdb ran MiXCR on the 5' RACE reads and lists one entry per CDR3 protein. The sample holds roughly 720,000 distinct CDR3 sequences, around a sixth seen once. The same data also contributed to another study, on T cells expressing NK-cell markers.

The specimen sequenced was PBMCs. These receptors were collected from a woman aged 18-35 years in good health.

The chain recombines TRBV5-1 with TRBJ2-5; 9 bases match TRBD1. With 4 bases clipped from V and 3 bases from J, the junction kept 10 bases outside the gene matches. The germline V gene has CDR1 SGHRS and CDR2 YFSETQ. CDR3 size: 16 residues. The CDR3, as DNA: TGCGCCAGCAGCCCGTTCTCGACAGGGGGGGAAGAGACCCAGTACTTC. Protein sequence: CASSPFSTGGEETQYF.

The chain joins TRBV7-9 to TRBJ2-1, with 7 bases identical to TRBD1. CDR3 length equals 13 residues. V lost 7 bases, J lost 1 base, and 1 base stayed unmatched. Germline V CDR1 and CDR2: SEHNR, FQNEAQ (reference sequence). The CDR3 bases are TGTGCCAGCATCAGGGGGTCCTACAATGAGCAGTTCTTC. Its translation: CASIRGSYNEQFF.

This rearrangement joins TRBV7-9 to TRBJ1-5; TRBD1 aligns across 7 bases. The ends lost 0 bases at V and 2 bases at J; junction bases unmatched: 4. Germline-derived CDR1 and CDR2 are SEHNR and FQNEAQ (reference sequence). This CDR3 is built from 16 residues. CDR3 sequence: CASSLASGGGNQPQHF. The CDR3 DNA reads TGTGCCAGCAGCTTAGCGTCAGGGGGAGGCAATCAGCCCCAGCATTTT.